This T cell receptor (beta chain) is from a study of vaccination and CD4 T cells after COVID-19. In the study overall: Median draw time for post-COVID samples was roughly 96 days post-diagnosis (range 35 to 161).

This CDR3 contains 14 residues. The germline V and J ends were trimmed by 2 bases and 3 bases, with 10 bases remaining between them. Looked up from germline, CDR1 is MNHEY and CDR2 is SVGEGT. This clonotype showed up just a few times. As yet, its antigen is unknown. The Oncomine TCR Beta short-read assay was applied to DNA of cultured CD4+ T cells. Using its own MiXCR run on the PCR reads, TCRdb lists one record per CDR3 protein. Counted here are fewer than 16,000 distinct CDR3 sequences, 51% occurring once; the ten biggest clones make up roughly 13%. Described treatment: approximately nine-day PBMC culture with coronavirus spike peptide pools or control peptides (ViraFEST assay). Each well received 2 million or so PBMCs, cultured with about 9.1 IU/ml IL-2 and approximately 10 ug/ml peptide pools.

The sequence derives from a human donor who had recovered from COVID-19. The genes are TRBV6-2 or TRBV6-3 and TRBJ1-2; D is undetermined. Specimen: CD4+ T cells from blood, cultured in vitro. The CDR3 spells CASSYPVGDYGYTF. For the CDR3, the DNA is TGTGCCAGCAGTTACCCCGTAGGCGACTATGGCTACACCTTC.